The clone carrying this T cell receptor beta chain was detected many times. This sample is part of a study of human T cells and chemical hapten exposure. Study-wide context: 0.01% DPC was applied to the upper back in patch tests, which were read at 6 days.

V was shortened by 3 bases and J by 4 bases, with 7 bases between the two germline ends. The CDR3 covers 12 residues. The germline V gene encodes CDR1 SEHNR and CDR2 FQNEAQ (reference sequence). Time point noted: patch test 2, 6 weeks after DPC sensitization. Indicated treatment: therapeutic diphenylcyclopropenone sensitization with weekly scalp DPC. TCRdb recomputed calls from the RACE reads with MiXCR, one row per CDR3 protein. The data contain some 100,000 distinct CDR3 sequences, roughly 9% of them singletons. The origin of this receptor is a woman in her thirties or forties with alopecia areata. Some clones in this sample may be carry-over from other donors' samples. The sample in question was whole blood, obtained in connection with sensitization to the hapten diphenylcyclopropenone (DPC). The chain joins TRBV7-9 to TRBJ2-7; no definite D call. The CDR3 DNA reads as TGTGCCAGCAGCTTTTCAGGATACGAGCAGTACTTC. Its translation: CASSFSGYEQYF.